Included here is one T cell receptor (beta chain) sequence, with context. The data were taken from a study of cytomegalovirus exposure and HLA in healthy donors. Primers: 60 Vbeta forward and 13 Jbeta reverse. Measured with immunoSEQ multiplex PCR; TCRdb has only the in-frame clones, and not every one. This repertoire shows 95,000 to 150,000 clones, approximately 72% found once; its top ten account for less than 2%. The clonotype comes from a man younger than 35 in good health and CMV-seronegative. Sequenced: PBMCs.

CDR3 bases: TGTGCCACCTATCATTCGCGGGGGACCGGGGAGCTGTTTTTT. This encodes CATYHSRGTGELFF. The chain recombines TRBV19 with TRBJ2-2; 7 nucleotides line up with TRBD2. CDR3 length: 14 residues. Germline CDR1 reads LNHDA; CDR2 reads SQIVND (reference sequence). After removal of 10 bases from V and 5 bases from J, the junction contained 10 bases not matched to a gene.